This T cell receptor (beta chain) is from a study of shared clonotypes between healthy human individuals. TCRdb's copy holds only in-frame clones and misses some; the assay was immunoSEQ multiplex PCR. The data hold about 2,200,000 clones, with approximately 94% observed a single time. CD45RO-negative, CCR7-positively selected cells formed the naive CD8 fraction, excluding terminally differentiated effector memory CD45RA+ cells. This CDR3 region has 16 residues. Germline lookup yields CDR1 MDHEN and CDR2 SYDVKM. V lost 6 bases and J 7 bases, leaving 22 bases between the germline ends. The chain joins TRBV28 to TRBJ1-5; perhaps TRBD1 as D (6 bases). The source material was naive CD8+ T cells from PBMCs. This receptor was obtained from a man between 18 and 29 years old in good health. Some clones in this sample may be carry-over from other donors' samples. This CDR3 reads CASRYTGMGHRQPQHF. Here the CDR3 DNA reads TGTGCCAGCAGGTATACAGGGATGGGGCATCGACAGCCCCAGCATTTT. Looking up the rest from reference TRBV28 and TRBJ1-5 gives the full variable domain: DVKVTQSSRYLVKRTGEKVFLECVQDMDHENMFWYRQDPGLGLRLIYFSYDVKMKEKGDIPEGYSVSREKKERFSLILESASTNQTSMYLCASRYTGMGHRQPQHFGDGTRLSIL.